This T cell receptor (beta chain) comes out of a study of cytomegalovirus exposure and HLA in healthy donors. Study at large: Unique TCR beta sequences numbering about 100 million came from around 180 million T cells in an earlier analysis.

Whole-study findings and limits: A later analysis appeared to link common viral pathogens to several of the most significant clusters.

Primers for the PCR totalled 60 Vbeta and 13 Jbeta. Using immunoSEQ multiplex PCR, the repertoire was profiled, and TCRdb retains in-frame clones only, with some absent. Of around 170,000 clones listed, 78% are singletons. With respect to this clone: What it binds is not known.

Germline V lookup: CDR1 SGHVS, CDR2 FNYEAQ. The CDR3 consists of 12 residues. V was trimmed by 3 bases and J by 6 bases, leaving 9 bases between them. The chain carries TRBV7-6 and TRBJ2-7; D might be TRBD2 (5 bases). This TCR derives from a woman aged 45-59 years in good health and CMV-seropositive. The specimen was PBMCs. Here the CDR3 reads CASSFEGAEQYF. Written as DNA, the CDR3 is TGTGCCAGCAGCTTTGAGGGTGCCGAGCAGTACTTC.